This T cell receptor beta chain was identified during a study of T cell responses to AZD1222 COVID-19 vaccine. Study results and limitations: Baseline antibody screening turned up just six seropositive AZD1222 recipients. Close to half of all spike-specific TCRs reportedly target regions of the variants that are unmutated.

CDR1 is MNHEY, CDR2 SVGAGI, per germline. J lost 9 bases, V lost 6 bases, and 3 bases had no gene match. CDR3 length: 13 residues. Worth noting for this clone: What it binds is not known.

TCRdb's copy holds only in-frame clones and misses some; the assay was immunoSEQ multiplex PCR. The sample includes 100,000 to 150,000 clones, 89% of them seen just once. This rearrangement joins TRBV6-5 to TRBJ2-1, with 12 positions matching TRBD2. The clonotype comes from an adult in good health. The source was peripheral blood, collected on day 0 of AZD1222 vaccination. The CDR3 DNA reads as TGTGCCAGCAGGACTAGCGGGAGCTCTGAGCAGTTCTTC. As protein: CASRTSGSSEQFF.